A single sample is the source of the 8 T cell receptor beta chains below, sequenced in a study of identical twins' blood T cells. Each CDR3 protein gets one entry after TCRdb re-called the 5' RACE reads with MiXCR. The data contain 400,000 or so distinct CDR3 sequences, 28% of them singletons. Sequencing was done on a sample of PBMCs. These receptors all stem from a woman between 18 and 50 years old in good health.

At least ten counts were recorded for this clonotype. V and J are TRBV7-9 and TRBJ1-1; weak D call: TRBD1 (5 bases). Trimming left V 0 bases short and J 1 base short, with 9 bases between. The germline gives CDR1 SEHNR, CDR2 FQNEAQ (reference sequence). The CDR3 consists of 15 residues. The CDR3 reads CASSLAGTANTEAFF. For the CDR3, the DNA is TGTGCCAGCAGCTTAGCGGGGACGGCGAACACTGAAGCTTTCTTT. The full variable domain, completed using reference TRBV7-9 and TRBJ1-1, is DTGVSQNPRHKITKRGQNVTFRCDPISEHNRLYWYRQTLGQGPEFLTYFQNEAQLEKSRLLSDRFSAERPKGSFSTLEIQRTEQGDSAMYLCASSLAGTANTEAFFGQGTRLTVV.

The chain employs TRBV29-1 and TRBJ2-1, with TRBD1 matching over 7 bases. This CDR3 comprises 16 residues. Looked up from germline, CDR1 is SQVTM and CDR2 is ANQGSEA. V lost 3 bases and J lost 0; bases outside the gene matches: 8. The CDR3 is CSVEDRRPSSYNEQFF. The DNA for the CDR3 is TGCAGCGTTGAGGACAGGAGACCGAGCTCCTACAATGAGCAGTTCTTC.

The CDR3 sequence is CASSEGRWPGNTEAFF. The DNA of the CDR3 is TGTGCCAGCAGCGAAGGGAGATGGCCGGGGAACACTGAAGCTTTCTTT. The J gene is TRBJ1-1, the V gene TRBV3-1; D ambiguous. This CDR3 is 16 amino acids long. Trimming cost V 5 bases and J 1 base, with 17 bases left between them. Germline CDR1 reads LGHDT; CDR2 reads YNNKEL (reference sequence).

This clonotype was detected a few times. The CDR3 coding sequence is TGTGCCAGTACTCTTGGTTCTTACACTGAAGCTTTCTTT. This translates into CASTLGSYTEAFF. This chain uses TRBV19 with TRBJ1-1; D gene uncertain. The CDR3 has 13 residues. Per the germline V gene, CDR1 is LNHDA and CDR2 is SQIVND (reference sequence). Between the trimmed V and J ends, which lost 7 bases and 3 bases, there was a span of 12 bases.

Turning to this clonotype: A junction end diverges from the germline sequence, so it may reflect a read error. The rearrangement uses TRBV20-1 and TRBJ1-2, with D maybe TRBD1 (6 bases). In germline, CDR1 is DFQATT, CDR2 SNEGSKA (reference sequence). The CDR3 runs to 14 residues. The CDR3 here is CSARDRTGWYDYTF. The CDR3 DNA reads TGCAGTGCTAGAGACAGAACAGGGTGGTATGACTACACCTTC.

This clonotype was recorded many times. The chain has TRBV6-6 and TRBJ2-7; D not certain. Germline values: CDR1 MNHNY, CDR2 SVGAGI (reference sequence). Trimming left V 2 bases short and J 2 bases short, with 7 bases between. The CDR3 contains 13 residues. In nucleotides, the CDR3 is TGTGCCAGCAGTTACCTTCTCGCCTACGAGCAGTACTTC. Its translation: CASSYLLAYEQYF.

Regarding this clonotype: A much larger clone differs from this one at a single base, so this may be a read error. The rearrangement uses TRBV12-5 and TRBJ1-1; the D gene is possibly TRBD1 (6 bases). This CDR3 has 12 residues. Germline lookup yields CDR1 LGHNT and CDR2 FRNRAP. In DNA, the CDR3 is TGTGCTAGTGGTTTGAAGACAGGTGAAGCTTCCTTT. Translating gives CASGLKTGEASF.

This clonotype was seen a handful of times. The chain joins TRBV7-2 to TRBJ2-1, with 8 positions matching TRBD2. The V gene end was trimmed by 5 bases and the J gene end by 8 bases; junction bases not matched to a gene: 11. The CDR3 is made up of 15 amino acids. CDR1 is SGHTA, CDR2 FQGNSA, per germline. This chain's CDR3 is CASSPNRLALHEQFF. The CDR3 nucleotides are TGTGCCAGCAGCCCAAATAGACTAGCGTTACATGAGCAGTTCTTC.